This T cell receptor (beta chain) was profiled in a study of shared T cell receptors in the human thymus. The data were produced by immunoSEQ multiplex PCR, yet TCRdb's version contains in-frame clones alone and is incomplete. The table lists roughly 700,000 clones, around 87% of them singletons. This CDR3 contains 16 residues. Germline CDR1 and CDR2: MNHNS and SASEGT. With 0 bases removed from V and 5 bases from J, the gap between germline ends came to 11 bases. These data were likewise used in another study, on human thymus T cells. That report adds: Thymus tissue for the work was resected from patients undergoing corrective heart surgery.

The chain couples TRBV6-1 to TRBJ1-6; no definite D call. This clonotype originated in a boy in the first two years of life with a congenital heart defect. Sequenced sample: thymocytes. The CDR3 DNA is TGTGCCAGCAGTGAAGCCCCCCAGGCCCATAATTCACCCCTCCACTTT. It is translated as CASSEAPQAHNSPLHF.